The 20 T cell receptor beta chains reported below all come from one sample, sequenced in a study of blood T cell repertoires in COVID-19. The method was immunoSEQ multiplex PCR; TCRdb's version includes in-frame clones alone and lacks a portion of them. The table records under 350,000 clones, approximately 83% of them present only once. Sequencing used peripheral blood. Receptors originate from a woman in her sixties or seventies with acute or convalescent COVID-19.

V and J are TRBV5-8 and TRBJ1-1, with a tentative D call TRBD1 (5 bases). This CDR3 spans 19 amino acids. The germline CDR1 and CDR2 sequences are SGHTS and YDEGEE. V dropped 2 bases and J dropped 6 bases, with 29 bases sitting between them. The CDR3 loop reads CASSFLGSGTRFYQSEAFF. CDR3 DNA sequence: TGTGCCAGCAGCTTTTTGGGGTCCGGGACTCGATTTTACCAGTCTGAAGCTTTCTTT.

V is TRBV7-8 and J is TRBJ1-1; 7 bases match TRBD1. This CDR3 has 14 amino acids. Germline V gene data show CDR1 as SGHVS and CDR2 as FQNEAQ. J was trimmed by 3 bases and V by 5 bases; bases with no gene match: 6. CDR3 bases: TGTGCCAGCAGCGCCGACAGGGAATACACTGAAGCTTTCTTT. Its translation is CASSADREYTEAFF.

This chain connects TRBV27 to TRBJ1-1; maybe TRBD1 (6 bases). The length of the CDR3 is 12 residues. V dropped 5 bases and J dropped 7 bases, with 11 bases sitting between them. In germline, CDR1 is MNHEY, CDR2 SMNVEV (reference sequence). CDR3 in DNA: TGTGCCAGCAGTCAACAGGGTCTTGAAGCTTTCTTT. Translated: CASSQQGLEAFF.

The rearrangement joins TRBV11-2 to TRBJ1-2, with D hard to call. In germline, CDR1 is SGHAT, CDR2 FQNNGV. There are 14 residues in the CDR3. Trimming left V 5 bases short and J 0 bases short, with 10 bases between. For the CDR3, the DNA is TGTGCCAGCAGCGGGCAACAGTCTAACTATGGCTACACCTTC. Translation: CASSGQQSNYGYTF.

The chain couples TRBV2 to TRBJ1-4, with a possible D match to TRBD1 (5 bases). The germline V gene has CDR1 SNHLY and CDR2 FYNNEI. This CDR3 is 14 amino acids long. Between the trimmed V and J ends, which lost 8 bases and 6 bases, there was a span of 16 bases. In DNA, the CDR3 is TGTGCCAGCTCCGATCAGGGTTCTGATGAAAAACTGTTTTTT. Protein product: CASSDQGSDEKLFF. The entire variable domain, with the rest obtained from reference TRBV2 and TRBJ1-4, is as follows: EPEVTQTPSHQVTQMGQEVILRCVPISNHLYFYWYRQILGQKVEFLVSFYNNEISEKSEIFDDQFSVERPDGSNFTLKIRSTKLEDSAMYFCASSDQGSDEKLFFGSGTQLSVL.

The chain uses TRBV11-2 and TRBJ2-5; 13 positions agree with TRBD2. This CDR3 is 15 amino acids long. Germline lookup yields CDR1 SGHAT and CDR2 FQNNGV. V dropped 2 bases and J dropped 4; count of bases not matched to a gene: 1. CDR3 DNA: TGTGCCAGCAGCTTAACTAGCGGGGGGGCAGAGACCCAGTACTTC. Protein sequence: CASSLTSGGAETQYF.

This rearrangement joins TRBV10-2 to TRBJ1-5, with 9 bases lining up with TRBD1. CDR1 is WSHSY and CDR2 is SAAADI in the germline V gene. V dropped 8 bases and J dropped 6; count of bases not matched to a gene: 2. The CDR3 extends over 12 amino acids. CDR3: CASRQGGQPQHF. The CDR3 DNA reads TGCGCCAGCCGACAGGGGGGTCAGCCCCAGCATTTT.

The V call is TRBV10-3, the J call TRBJ1-1; no firm D call. CDR3 length equals 15 residues. Germline V gives CDR1 ENHRY, CDR2 SYGVKD. The ends were cut back, 2 bases at V and 6 bases at J, with 16 bases in the middle. The CDR3 region is CAISEPHRLAAEAFF. The CDR3 nucleotides are TGTGCCATCAGTGAGCCCCACCGTTTGGCGGCTGAAGCTTTCTTT.

This chain connects TRBV2 to TRBJ1-1; D is unclear. Germline CDR1 is SNHLY and CDR2 is FYNNEI. CDR3 length equals 12 residues. V shed 3 bases and J shed 11 bases, with 13 bases lying between them. CDR3 bases: TGTGCCAGCAGTGAGAGCGGGGAGTCGGCTTTCTTT. Its translation: CASSESGESAFF.

The chain is built from TRBV5-1 and TRBJ1-1; 7 bases are shared with TRBD1. Germline V CDR1 and CDR2: SGHRS, YFSETQ. Trimming cost V 4 bases and J 5 bases; bases outside gene matches: 11. This CDR3 contains 15 residues. The CDR3 DNA reads as TGCGCCAGCAGCCCGTTGACAGGGAGTTGGACTGAAGCTTTCTTT. As protein: CASSPLTGSWTEAFF.

V gene TRBV5-4 combines with J gene TRBJ1-4; D not certain. The length of the CDR3 is 13 residues. Germline V gene sequence: CDR1 SGHNT, CDR2 YYREEE (reference sequence). Between the trimmed V and J ends, which lost 1 base and 5 bases, there was a span of 6 bases. The CDR3, as DNA: TGTGCCAGCAGCTTGATGCAGAATGAAAAACTGTTTTTT. It translates to CASSLMQNEKLFF.

In this sample, this clone turned up a few times. This chain connects TRBV27 to TRBJ2-7; a possible D gene is TRBD1 (6 bases). CDR1 is MNHEY, CDR2 SMNVEV, per germline (reference sequence). There are 12 residues in the CDR3. The V end was cut by 8 bases, the J end by 0 bases, with 8 bases between. CDR3 region: CASRDNSYEQYF. DNA of the CDR3: TGTGCCAGCCGGGACAACTCCTACGAGCAGTACTTC.

The chain uses TRBV24-1 and TRBJ1-2; D is uncertain. Germline CDR1 KGHDR, CDR2 SFDVKD. V was pared by 1 base and J by 5 bases, with 7 bases between. There are 13 residues in the CDR3. The CDR3 sequence is CATSDFAGYGYTF. The CDR3 DNA reads as TGTGCCACCAGTGATTTTGCGGGGTATGGCTACACCTTC.

The rearrangement links TRBV10-1 to TRBJ2-5, with 9 bases lining up with TRBD1. CDR1 and CDR2 (germline): WNHNN, SYGVQD (reference sequence). The CDR3 sequence is 15 residues long. V shed 6 bases and J 2 bases; nucleotides not matched to a gene: 7. DNA for the CDR3: TGCGCCAGCAGCCCCGGGACAGGGAGTCAAGAGACCCAGTACTTC. Its translation: CASSPGTGSQETQYF.

A single count supports this clone. The chain employs TRBV4-2 and TRBJ2-7; D is uncertain. Germline V lookup: CDR1 LGHNA, CDR2 YNFKEQ. The CDR3 is 12 residues long. Trimming took off 4 bases at V and 4 bases at J, with 8 bases between the two ends. CDR3: CASSRDLYEQYF. The CDR3 DNA is TGTGCCAGCAGCCGAGACCTTTACGAGCAGTACTTC.

V and J are TRBV5-6 and TRBJ2-3, with 7 nucleotides matching TRBD1. The CDR3 has 15 residues. The germline V gene encodes CDR1 SGHDT and CDR2 YYEEEE. Losses at the gene ends were 4 bases for V and 5 bases for J; bases not matched to a gene: 10. The CDR3 bases are TGTGCCAGCAGCCCCTACACCACAGGGGTAGATACGCAGTATTTT. This sequence encodes CASSPYTTGVDTQYF.

The chain carries TRBV7-8 and TRBJ1-2, with 7 bases fitting TRBD1. The CDR3 extends over 14 amino acids. V trimming: 5 bases; J trimming: 2 bases; junction bases outside the gene matches: 5. Germline V gene data show CDR1 as SGHVS and CDR2 as FQNEAQ. The CDR3 sequence is CASSDRATNYGYTF. The DNA for the CDR3 is TGTGCCAGCAGCGACAGGGCCACCAACTATGGCTACACCTTC.

The gene calls are TRBV30 and TRBJ2-5, with D possibly TRBD1 on 5 matching bases. V shed 2 bases and J shed 5 bases, with 9 bases lying between them. The CDR3 loop spans 12 amino acids. Germline CDR1 GTSNPN, CDR2 SVGIG (reference sequence). The CDR3 loop reads CAWSKGLETQYF. In nucleotides, the CDR3 is TGTGCCTGGAGTAAGGGGTTGGAGACCCAGTACTTC.

The sample holds one count of this clone. The J gene is TRBJ2-2, the V gene TRBV12-3 or TRBV12-4; D perhaps matches TRBD1 (6 bases). This CDR3 has 13 amino acids. Between the trimmed V and J ends, which lost 10 bases and 2 bases, there was a span of 11 bases. The CDR3 loop reads CATDRLNTGELFF. The CDR3 DNA is TGTGCCACGGACAGACTAAACACCGGGGAGCTGTTTTTT.

The chain has TRBV3-1 (or the pseudogene TRBV3-2) and TRBJ2-3; D is undetermined. The V end was cut by 7 bases, the J end by 0 bases, with 11 bases between. The V gene's germline CDR1 is LGHDT and CDR2 YNNKEL (reference sequence). The length of the CDR3 is 14 residues. In DNA, the CDR3 is TGTGCCAGCACGCAGGCGATAAGCACAGATACGCAGTATTTT. Translated, it gives CASTQAISTDTQYF.